The rows below give T cell receptor beta chains drawn from one sample of a study of human T cells and chemical hapten exposure. Using its own MiXCR run on the RACE reads, TCRdb lists one record per CDR3 protein. The sample has fewer than 200,000 distinct CDR3 sequences; about 22% are singletons. This material consisted of whole blood, taken in connection with sensitization to the hapten diphenylcyclopropenone (DPC). Receptors originate from a woman between 45 and 60 years old with alopecia areata. Some clones in this sample may be carry-over from other donors' samples. Each CDR3 is given with its conserved first and last residue. The order of the fields is V gene, J gene, CDR3 protein.

V: TRBV3-1
J: TRBJ2-7
CDR3: CASSGDRHPGEQYF

V: TRBV7-9
J: TRBJ2-3
CDR3: CASSPWATDTQYF

V: TRBV2
J: TRBJ2-5
CDR3: CASSGARETQYF

V: TRBV25-1
J: TRBJ2-1
CDR3: CASSPPGNEQFF

V: TRBV27
J: TRBJ1-1
CDR3: CASKQGNTEAFF

V: TRBV20-1
J: TRBJ1-5
CDR3: CSAPTTDPHQPQHF

V: TRBV24-1
J: TRBJ1-5
CDR3: CATSPGGYQPQHF

V: TRBV7-9
J: TRBJ2-2
CDR3: CASSLALGIIITGELFF

V: TRBV6-6
J: TRBJ2-7
CDR3: CASSYAGEVYEQYF

V: TRBV20-1
J: TRBJ2-7
CDR3: CSTEILAGGYYEQYF

V: TRBV10-2
J: TRBJ2-2
CDR3: CASTAGPNTGELFF

V: TRBV19
J: TRBJ1-5
CDR3: CASSIPPNQPQHF

V: TRBV6-5
J: TRBJ2-1
CDR3: CASSYSGGGLYNEQFF

V: TRBV6-2/TRBV6-3
J: TRBJ2-2
CDR3: CASSYKLHTGELFF

V: TRBV12-3/TRBV12-4
J: TRBJ2-1
CDR3: CASAQLAGFYNEQFF

V: TRBV5-8
J: TRBJ1-5
CDR3: CASRKIGANQPQHF

V: TRBV27
J: TRBJ2-5
CDR3: CASSSGGGPSSETQYF

V: TRBV20-1
J: TRBJ2-3
CDR3: CSARETINTQYF

V: TRBV12-3/TRBV12-4
J: TRBJ1-2
CDR3: CASSPKQGPYGYTF

V: TRBV18
J: TRBJ1-1
CDR3: CASSSYLNTEAFF

V: TRBV2
J: TRBJ2-3
CDR3: CASSEGGTRVNTQYF

V: TRBV5-1
J: TRBJ1-1
CDR3: CASRWDRGLFAFF

V: TRBV7-9
J: TRBJ2-4
CDR3: CASSRGVYTIQYF

V: TRBV7-9
J: TRBJ1-2
CDR3: CASSLKTAEGYTF

V: TRBV20-1
J: TRBJ1-5
CDR3: CSAREGWGGLGQPQHF

V: TRBV3-1
J: TRBJ1-1
CDR3: CASSQGDPVTEAFF

V: TRBV5-8
J: TRBJ1-2
CDR3: CASSWAYGYTF

V: TRBV6-2/TRBV6-3
J: TRBJ1-3
CDR3: CASFQSSGNTIYF

V: TRBV28
J: TRBJ2-7
CDR3: CASSLHQSYEQYF

V: TRBV5-6
J: TRBJ2-5
CDR3: CASSFGAEETQYF

V: TRBV10-3
J: TRBJ2-1
CDR3: CAISERETYNEQFF

V: TRBV29-1
J: TRBJ1-1
CDR3: CSVVKVLNTEAFF

V: TRBV18
J: TRBJ1-1
CDR3: CASSSDRVDTEAFF

V: TRBV20-1
J: TRBJ2-2
CDR3: CSARVLASGSGYTGELFF

V: TRBV3-1
J: TRBJ1-1
CDR3: CASSAIGNTEAFF

V: TRBV5-1
J: TRBJ1-1
CDR3: CASSSDTQSTEAFF

V: TRBV19
J: TRBJ2-3
CDR3: CATRGGRVVDTQYF

V: TRBV10-3
J: TRBJ2-7
CDR3: CAISESRQGGEQYF

V: TRBV12-3/TRBV12-4
J: TRBJ2-5
CDR3: CASSLTAETQYF

V: TRBV7-2
J: TRBJ1-1
CDR3: CASSPQLGEGTEAFF

V: TRBV10-3
J: TRBJ2-1
CDR3: CAISESGAGWDEQFF

V: TRBV7-8
J: TRBJ2-3
CDR3: CASSWGTSSIDTQYF

V: TRBV6-2/TRBV6-3
J: TRBJ2-1
CDR3: CASSHSGNSYNEQFF

V: TRBV5-1
J: TRBJ1-2
CDR3: CASKVPGENYGYTF

V: TRBV29-1
J: TRBJ2-7
CDR3: CSVEDGLRGLAGRVGTYEQYF

V: TRBV2
J: TRBJ2-1
CDR3: CASSEDRGTSEQFF

V: TRBV20-1
J: TRBJ2-7
CDR3: CSARVRGGTGASYEQYF

V: TRBV5-1
J: TRBJ2-3
CDR3: CASRTGLAGADTQYF

V: TRBV3-1
J: TRBJ2-5
CDR3: CASSQQQETQYF

V: TRBV7-9
J: TRBJ1-4
CDR3: CASRTGTGNEKLFF

V: TRBV5-5
J: TRBJ2-7
CDR3: CASSFWWSATYEQYF

V: TRBV20-1
J: TRBJ2-5
CDR3: CSAWGPRETQYF

V: TRBV5-1
J: TRBJ2-7
CDR3: CASSSGQGSYEQYF

V: TRBV20-1
J: TRBJ2-1
CDR3: CSARVPRTSGRNNEQFF

V: TRBV20-1
J: TRBJ2-7
CDR3: CSASQRHLSYEQYF

V: TRBV11-2
J: TRBJ2-5
CDR3: CASSPHPRQETQYF

V: TRBV10-3
J: TRBJ2-2
CDR3: CAISDRGGGFDTGELFF

V: TRBV7-9
J: TRBJ1-1
CDR3: CASSFQDMNTEAFF

V: TRBV5-1
J: TRBJ1-4
CDR3: CASGPLRDNGEKLFF